This entry lists 31 T cell receptor beta chains sequenced from one sample in a study of T cell clonality in common variable immunodeficiency. Assay: immunoSEQ multiplex PCR; the TCRdb copy retains only in-frame clones and omits some. The record shows thousands of clones for this sample, with no singletons present. Study-wide results and limits: In common variable immunodeficiency, TCR beta chains reportedly carried fewer deletions and N-nucleotide insertions.

These receptors' targets are unknown. Source material: peripheral blood mononuclear cells. The source of these receptors is a human donor with common variable immunodeficiency.

Only a few counts were recorded for this clone. The CDR3 extends 3 residues past the end of the read, so its final part is completed from the germline J gene. This rearrangement joins TRBV7-6 to TRBJ2-1; 7 nucleotides agree with TRBD2. This CDR3 spans 14 amino acids. The V gene's germline CDR1 is SGHVS and CDR2 FNYEAQ. Trimming cost V 1 base and J 6 bases; bases outside gene matches: 3. The covered CDR3 bases are TGTGCCAGCAGCTTAGGGGGGGGATCCAATGAG. Translated: CASSLGGGSNE. The CDR3 as a whole reads CASSLGGGSNEQFF.

This clone was counted a few times. The CDR3 goes on 3 residues after the read ends, and that part is filled in from the germline J gene. This rearrangement joins TRBV6-2 or TRBV6-3 to TRBJ2-3; TRBD2 matches at 11 bases. The CDR3 extends over 15 amino acids. V was pared by 3 bases and J by 4 bases, with 3 bases of the junction left unmatched. Germline V gene lookup returns CDR1 MNHEY and CDR2 SVGEGT. This CDR3 is CASSYTSGSADTQYF. Incomplete CDR3 DNA: TGTGCCAGCAGTTATACTAGCGGGAGTGCAGATACG.

Judged by abundance, this clone is medium-sized. Read data end 3 residues before the CDR3 end; the end is taken from the germline J gene. The V gene is TRBV20-1, the J gene TRBJ2-1, with 8 bases identical to TRBD2. Germline assignment: CDR1 DFQATT and CDR2 SNEGSKA (reference sequence). J gave up 0 bases and V 4 bases, and 8 bases lay outside the gene matches. The CDR3 runs to 16 residues. The DNA read from the CDR3 is TGCAGTGCTAACGTAGCGGGGAAGAGCTCCTACAATGAG. Translated, it gives CSANVAGKSSYNE. The whole CDR3 reads CSANVAGKSSYNEQFF.

This clone was detected only a few times. The CDR3 is cut off 3 residues early in the read; its end comes from the germline J gene. V usage is TRBV7-9 and J usage is TRBJ2-2, with 11 bases matching TRBD2. V shed 5 bases and J 3 bases; nucleotides not matched to a gene: 2. This CDR3 contains 15 residues. Germline V gene data show CDR1 as SEHNR and CDR2 as FQNEAQ (reference sequence). The CDR3 reads CASSTGLADTGELFF. The CDR3 bases that were read are TGTGCCAGCAGCACGGGACTAGCGGACACCGGGGAG.

This clone came up a few times. The read falls 3 residues short of the CDR3 end, and the missing part is taken from the germline J gene. The gene calls are TRBV6-2 or TRBV6-3 and TRBJ2-7, with a tentative D call TRBD1 (6 bases). Germline V gene data show CDR1 as MNHEY and CDR2 as SVGEGT. The CDR3 has 14 residues. V was shortened by 2 bases and J by 3 bases, with 11 bases between the two germline ends. The covered CDR3 bases are TGTGCCAGCAGTTACGCAGGGGCATTCTACGAG. Protein product: CASSYAGAFYE. The whole CDR3 protein reads CASSYAGAFYEQYF.

This clone was seen more than once but under ten times. The read finishes 3 residues shy of the CDR3 end, and the germline J gene is used to complete it. The chain combines TRBV18 with TRBJ2-5, with 9 bases lining up with TRBD2. The CDR3 length is 17 residues. Germline CDR1 reads KGHSH; CDR2 reads LQKENI. V trimming: 3 bases; J trimming: 4 bases; junction bases outside the gene matches: 12. The CDR3 DNA, read in part, is TGTGCCAGCTCACCCCAACCCCCGGGACTAGCAGGAGAGACC. Translated, it gives CASSPQPPGLAGET. The full CDR3 sequence reads CASSPQPPGLAGETQYF.

This clone was observed a few times. The read halts 3 residues ahead of the CDR3 end, with the missing end drawn from the germline J gene. V and J are TRBV7-9 and TRBJ2-5; tentatively, D is TRBD1 (6 bases). Looked up from germline, CDR1 is SEHNR and CDR2 is FQNEAQ (reference sequence). The length of the CDR3 is 15 residues. The V gene lost 2 bases and the J gene lost 5 bases, with 15 bases spanning the gap. The CDR3 here is CASSLSTGIMETQYF. Incomplete CDR3 DNA: TGTGCCAGCAGCTTAAGTACAGGGATTATGGAGACC.

Concerning this clone: The CDR3 is cut off 3 residues early in the read; its end comes from the germline J gene. V usage is TRBV29-1 and J usage is TRBJ2-5; 11 bases align to TRBD2. Per germline, CDR1 SQVTM and CDR2 ANQGSEA. This CDR3 comprises 15 residues. V was clipped by 6 bases and J by 2 bases; unmatched bases: 8. This CDR3 reads CSVGGLAALQETQYF. The covered CDR3 bases are TGCAGCGTGGGGGGACTAGCGGCCTTACAAGAGACC.

This clone was picked up a small number of times. Read data end 3 residues before the CDR3 end; the end is taken from the germline J gene. The genes are TRBV2 and TRBJ2-5; 9 bases agree with TRBD1. With 11 bases clipped from V and 0 bases from J, the junction kept 7 bases outside the gene matches. Per germline, CDR1 SNHLY and CDR2 FYNNEI. The CDR3 covers 14 residues. The CDR3 reads CAGQGYRNQETQYF. CDR3 DNA (partial): TGTGCCGGACAGGGGTACAGAAACCAAGAGACC.

Turning to this clone: The junction and the germline gene differ at one end; a read error may be behind it. The read falls 3 residues short of the CDR3 end, and the missing part is taken from the germline J gene. The J gene is TRBJ2-3, the V gene TRBV7-7, with 8 bases matching TRBD1. CDR3 length: 13 residues. CDR1 is SSHAT and CDR2 is FNYEAQ in the germline V gene (reference sequence). CDR3 in amino acids: CASSKDRDDTQYF. The sequenced CDR3 bases are TGTGCTAGCAGCAAGGACAGGGATGATACG. Together with reference TRBV7-7 and TRBJ2-3, the CDR3 gives the full variable domain: GAGVSQSPRYKVTKRGQDVTLRCDPISSHATLYWYQQALGQGPEFLTYFNYEAQPDKSGLPSDRFSAERPEGSISTLTIQRTEQRDSAMYRCASSKDRDDTQYFGPGTRLTVL.

This clone is labeled medium-sized. With the read ending 3 residues before the CDR3 end, the germline J gene is used to fill in that end. The chain links TRBV6-2 or TRBV6-3 to TRBJ2-7; the D is unclear. CDR3 length: 14 amino acids. Germline V lookup: CDR1 MNHEY, CDR2 SVGEGT. V was cut by 2 bases and J by 3 bases, with 11 bases left in between. CDR3 sequence reads: CASSYEQTHYEQYF. CDR3 DNA (partial): TGTGCCAGCAGTTACGAGCAGACACACTACGAG.

Only a few counts were recorded for this clone. Read data end 3 residues before the CDR3 end; the end is taken from the germline J gene. V usage is TRBV19 and J usage is TRBJ2-1; D uncertain. Germline V gene data show CDR1 as LNHDA and CDR2 as SQIVND (reference sequence). This CDR3 is built from 13 residues. V was clipped by 7 bases and J by 2 bases, with 9 bases between them. The CDR3 protein is CASTQTTYNEQFF. The CDR3 bases that were read are TGTGCCAGTACACAGACAACCTACAATGAG.

Points on this clone: The CDR3 end lies 3 residues beyond the end of the read and is filled in from the germline J gene. This chain joins TRBV11-3 and TRBJ2-4; D gene unclear. V was pared by 5 bases and J by 7 bases, with 15 bases between. Germline assignment: CDR1 SGHNT and CDR2 YENEEA. The CDR3 extends over 14 amino acids. Partial CDR3 DNA: TGTGCCAGCAGCCTTAGTTCGCGATCTAACATT. The encoded protein is CASSLSSRSNI. The entire CDR3 is CASSLSSRSNIQYF.

Concerning this clone itself: The sequence runs out 3 residues before the end of the CDR3; the remainder is reconstructed from the germline J gene. The rearrangement joins TRBV19 to TRBJ2-3; D is unclear. The V gene's germline CDR1 is LNHDA and CDR2 SQIVND (reference sequence). The CDR3 covers 16 residues. The V end lost 2 bases, the J end lost 0 bases, and 12 bases lay between the germline ends. The CDR3 bases that were read are TGTGCCAGTAGTATATTGGCAGTTCATAGCACAGATACG. Translation: CASSILAVHSTDT. The entire CDR3 protein reads CASSILAVHSTDTQYF.

Concerning this clone: The sequenced fragment ends 3 residues before the CDR3 boundary, so the rest is inferred from the germline J gene. The rearrangement links TRBV7-2 to TRBJ2-5; D remains unclear. CDR1 is SGHTA and CDR2 is FQGNSA in the germline V gene. The V gene lost 5 bases and the J gene lost 2 bases, with 12 bases spanning the gap. This CDR3 region has 14 residues. The CDR3 protein is CASSTYSVQETQYF. The sequenced CDR3 bases are TGTGCCAGCAGCACCTACAGTGTTCAAGAGACC.

The sample holds a few counts of this clone. Partial CDR3 DNA: TGTGCCAGCACCGACAGCCCCAACACTGAA. The encoded protein is CASTDSPNTE. The full CDR3 protein is CASTDSPNTEAFF. The V and J genes are TRBV6-2 or TRBV6-3 and TRBJ1-1; TRBD1 might be the D (5 bases). With the read ending 3 residues before the CDR3 end, the germline J gene is used to fill in that end. The CDR3 is 13 amino acids. CDR1 MNHEY and CDR2 SVGEGT come from the germline V gene. Trimming shortened V by 7 bases and J by 2 bases, and 11 bases separated the two germline ends.

A note on this clone: The read gets to within 3 residues of the CDR3 end, and the germline J gene fills in the rest. The J gene is TRBJ2-1, the V gene TRBV7-2, with D unclear. V lost 4 bases, J lost 7 bases, and 14 bases lay in between. The germline V gene has CDR1 SGHTA and CDR2 FQGNSA. CDR3 size: 14 residues. The DNA read from the CDR3 is TGTGCCAGCAGCTCCCCCGCCATCGGGAATGAG. Translating it yields CASSSPAIGNE. The full CDR3 protein is CASSSPAIGNEQFF.

With regard to this clone: The CDR3 goes on 3 residues after the read ends, and that part is filled in from the germline J gene. This chain joins TRBV5-1 and TRBJ2-7; the D gene is possibly TRBD1 (5 bases). CDR1 and CDR2 (germline): SGHRS, YFSETQ. V shed 7 bases and J shed 6 bases, with 11 bases lying between them. This CDR3 has 11 amino acids. The CDR3 spells CASRRGIEQYF. Partial CDR3 DNA: TGCGCCAGCCGTAGGGGTATCGAG.

This clone has just a few counts. The read stops 3 residues short of the end of the CDR3; the missing end is completed from the germline J gene. This chain uses TRBV19 with TRBJ2-5; TRBD1 matches at 7 bases. Trimming took 6 bases from V and 4 from J; bases not matched to a gene: 8. The CDR3 totals 14 residues. CDR1 and CDR2 (germline): LNHDA, SQIVND (reference sequence). This chain's CDR3 is CASRGTGVGETQYF. CDR3 bases read: TGTGCCAGTAGGGGAACAGGGGTAGGAGAGACC.

Here the CDR3 reads CSARDPFGVGGIYEQYF. CDR3 DNA, as far as it was read: TGCAGTGCTAGAGATCCCTTCGGGGTTGGGGGCATATACGAG. V and J are TRBV20-1 and TRBJ2-7; TRBD1 might be the D (6 bases). The read halts 3 residues ahead of the CDR3 end, with the missing end drawn from the germline J gene. The CDR3 is 17 residues long. Per germline, CDR1 DFQATT and CDR2 SNEGSKA (reference sequence). Trimming pared 0 bases from V and 4 bases from J, leaving 22 bases between.

CDR3 DNA (partial): TGTGCCAGCAGTCAGACTAGCGGAACCTACAATGAG. Protein product: CASSQTSGTYNE. The whole CDR3 region reads CASSQTSGTYNEQFF. This chain connects TRBV6-2 or TRBV6-3 to TRBJ2-1; 9 nucleotides agree with TRBD2. The CDR3 end falls 3 residues outside the read, so it is completed with the germline J gene. Germline CDR1 and CDR2: MNHEY and SVGEGT. Unmatched junction bases numbered 4, after V lost 5 bases and J lost 2 bases. The CDR3 loop spans 15 amino acids.

About this clone: The read gets to within 3 residues of the CDR3 end, and the germline J gene fills in the rest. The rearrangement uses TRBV7-9 and TRBJ1-5, with D unclear. The CDR3 loop spans 15 amino acids. V shed 2 bases and J shed 2 bases, with 10 bases lying between them. Germline CDR1 and CDR2: SEHNR and FQNEAQ (reference sequence). The DNA read from the CDR3 is TGTGCCAGCAGCTTAACACAGCCCGGCAATCAGCCC. It translates to CASSLTQPGNQP. The complete CDR3 sequence is CASSLTQPGNQPQHF.

This clone was seen only a few times. The CDR3 goes on 3 residues after the read ends, and that part is filled in from the germline J gene. The chain combines TRBV18 with TRBJ2-7; D unclear. The CDR3 is 14 residues long. Germline lookup yields CDR1 KGHSH and CDR2 LQKENI. Trimming removed 0 bases from V and 2 bases from J, with 8 bases in between. The part of the CDR3 DNA that was read is TGTGCCAGCTCACCACCGTCAGGCACCTACGAG. It specifies CASSPPSGTYE. The complete CDR3 protein is CASSPPSGTYEQYF.

As regards this clone: Coverage ceases 3 residues before the CDR3 finishes, and the germline J gene fills in the end. The chain has TRBV5-4 and TRBJ2-1; 10 bases align to TRBD1. V trimming: 4 bases; J trimming: 8 bases; junction bases outside the gene matches: 6. CDR1 SGHNT and CDR2 YYREEE come from the germline V gene (reference sequence). The CDR3 runs 14 residues. CDR3 sequence reads: CASSRDRGPYEQFF. The DNA read from the CDR3 is TGTGCCAGCAGCCGTGACAGGGGGCCTTATGAG.

For this clone: With the read ending 3 residues before the CDR3 end, the germline J gene is used to fill in that end. The J gene is TRBJ2-3, the V gene TRBV18; D may be TRBD1 (5 bases). Per the germline V gene, CDR1 is KGHSH and CDR2 is LQKENI. V was cut by 0 bases and J by 2 bases, with 12 bases left in between. The CDR3 is 16 amino acids. CDR3 residues: CASSPPAREPTDTQYF. CDR3 DNA, as far as it was read: TGTGCCAGCTCACCACCAGCCAGGGAACCCACAGATACG. Together with reference TRBV18 and TRBJ2-3, the CDR3 gives the full variable domain: NAGVMQNPRHLVRRRGQEARLRCSPMKGHSHVYWYRQLPEEGLKFMVYLQKENIIDESGMPKERFSAEFPKEGPSILRIQQVVRGDSAAYFCASSPPAREPTDTQYFGPGTRLTVL.

About this clone itself: The sequence runs out 3 residues before the end of the CDR3; the remainder is reconstructed from the germline J gene. The chain couples TRBV20-1 to TRBJ2-1; D might be TRBD2 (6 bases). Germline V gene data show CDR1 as DFQATT and CDR2 as SNEGSKA (reference sequence). The CDR3 totals 13 residues. V was clipped by 0 bases and J by 9 bases, with 12 bases between them. The CDR3 DNA, read in part, is TGCAGTGCTAGAGACCGGGGGTCAGGTGAG. Translated, it gives CSARDRGSGE. The CDR3, in full, reads CSARDRGSGEQFF.

In the case of this clone: The CDR3 end is not reached by the read, which stops 3 residues before it; the germline J gene fills it in. This rearrangement joins TRBV7-9 to TRBJ2-1, with D possibly matching TRBD1 (6 bases). The CDR3 spans 12 residues. The germline V gene encodes CDR1 SEHNR and CDR2 FQNEAQ (reference sequence). Deletions cut 9 bases from V and 7 bases from J, with 13 bases between. CDR3 DNA, as far as it was read: TGTGCCAGTCGGACAGTGCATAATGAG. As protein: CASRTVHNE. The entire CDR3 is CASRTVHNEQFF.

This clone was found a few times. The sequence runs out 3 residues before the end of the CDR3; the remainder is reconstructed from the germline J gene. This rearrangement joins TRBV7-9 to TRBJ2-7, with D unclear. The CDR3 runs to 12 residues. CDR1 SEHNR and CDR2 FQNEAQ come from the germline V gene (reference sequence). V lost 5 bases, J lost 5 bases, and 10 bases lay in between. The CDR3 spells CASSVKHDEQYF. The part of the CDR3 DNA that was read is TGTGCCAGCAGCGTCAAACACGACGAG.

This clone was detected only a few times. Partial CDR3 DNA: TGTGCCAGCAGCGCCCGGGACATAAATCAGCCC. Its translation: CASSARDINQP. The whole CDR3 protein reads CASSARDINQPQHF. The J gene is TRBJ1-5, the V gene TRBV7-9, with D perhaps TRBD1 (6 bases). The observed sequence ends 3 residues before the CDR3 terminus, with the missing tail filled in from the germline J gene. Trimming cost V 5 bases and J 4 bases, with 12 bases left between them. CDR1 SEHNR and CDR2 FQNEAQ come from the germline V gene (reference sequence). The CDR3 length is 14 residues. Based on the CDR3 plus reference TRBV7-9 and TRBJ1-5, the full variable domain is DTGVSQNPRHKITKRGQNVTFRCDPISEHNRLYWYRQTLGQGPEFLTYFQNEAQLEKSRLLSDRFSAERPKGSFSTLEIQRTEQGDSAMYLCASSARDINQPQHFGDGTRLSIL.

In its sample, this clone ranks as medium-sized. Sequencing ends 3 residues short of the CDR3 end; the germline J gene provides the rest. V gene TRBV7-9 combines with J gene TRBJ1-4, with TRBD1 matching over 7 bases. The germline V gene has CDR1 SEHNR and CDR2 FQNEAQ (reference sequence). The CDR3 spans 15 residues. With V trimmed by 5 bases and J by 2 bases, 5 bases remained unmatched. The part of the CDR3 DNA that was read is TGTGCCAGCAGCCCCTTACAGGGGACTAATGAAAAA. This gives the protein CASSPLQGTNEK. The whole CDR3 protein reads CASSPLQGTNEKLFF.

To note about this clone: The sequence runs out 3 residues before the end of the CDR3; the remainder is reconstructed from the germline J gene. This chain connects TRBV18 to TRBJ2-3, with D hard to call. Deletions cut 3 bases from V and 0 bases from J, with 4 bases between. The CDR3 consists of 13 residues. CDR1 and CDR2 from the germline V gene are KGHSH and LQKENI. This CDR3 is CASSPPSTDTQYF. CDR3 bases read: TGTGCCAGCTCACCTCCTAGCACAGATACG.